Presented here are 24 T cell receptor beta chains from one specimen sequenced in a study of cytomegalovirus exposure and HLA in healthy donors. The PCR employed 60 Vbeta primers together with 13 Jbeta primers. TCRdb's copy holds only in-frame clones and misses some; the assay was immunoSEQ multiplex PCR. Here the sample spans about 120,000 clones, over 70% being singletons. The sample comprised PBMCs. These receptors were taken from a woman aged 35 to 49 in good health and CMV-seropositive.

This clone was detected a few times. CDR3 residues: CACTQAHSSYEQYF. The CDR3 DNA is TGTGCCTGCACTCAGGCCCACAGCTCCTACGAGCAGTACTTC. The V gene is TRBV30, the J gene TRBJ2-7; the D is unclear. The length of the CDR3 is 14 residues. The germline gives CDR1 GTSNPN, CDR2 SVGIG (reference sequence). The germline V and J ends were trimmed by 6 bases and 0 bases, with 15 bases remaining between them.

V is TRBV2 and J is TRBJ1-2; TRBD1 is a possible D gene (5 bases). V shed 7 bases and J shed 4 bases, with 7 bases lying between them. This CDR3 is 11 amino acids long. Looked up from germline, CDR1 is SNHLY and CDR2 is FYNNEI. CDR3 sequence (DNA): TGTGCCAGCAAGGGGTTCTATGGCTACACCTTC. This codes for CASKGFYGYTF.

The chain carries TRBV5-4 and TRBJ1-1; D not certain. Per germline, CDR1 SGHNT and CDR2 YYREEE (reference sequence). V lost 1 base, J lost 1 base, and 8 bases lay in between. This CDR3 contains 14 residues. The CDR3 region is CASSLLQPNTEAFF. The CDR3 coding sequence is TGTGCCAGCAGCTTGCTACAGCCGAACACTGAAGCTTTCTTT. The variable domain in full, with the rest retrieved from reference TRBV5-4 and TRBJ1-1, is ETGVTQSPTHLIKTRGQQVTLRCSSQSGHNTVSWYQQALGQGPQFIFQYYREEENGRGNFPPRFSGLQFPNYSSELNVNALELDDSALYLCASSLLQPNTEAFFGQGTRLTVV.

V is TRBV6-6 and J is TRBJ2-7; 13 nucleotides agree with TRBD2. The germline V gene has CDR1 MNHNY and CDR2 SVGAGI (reference sequence). CDR3 size: 14 residues. V shed 7 bases and J 3 bases; nucleotides not matched to a gene: 3. The chain's CDR3 is CASTGLAGDYEQYF. CDR3 bases: TGTGCCAGCACCGGACTAGCGGGAGACTACGAGCAGTACTTC.

The V call is TRBV6-6, the J call TRBJ2-1; perhaps TRBD1 as D (6 bases). With 7 bases removed from V and 3 bases from J, the gap between germline ends came to 13 bases. This CDR3 is 14 amino acids long. Germline V gives CDR1 MNHNY, CDR2 SVGAGI (reference sequence). CDR3 in DNA: TGTGCCAGCAACCCCCAGGACAGCTACAATGAGCAGTTCTTC. Protein sequence: CASNPQDSYNEQFF.

Concerning this clone itself: An end of the junction differs from the germline gene, which may be a read error. The chain recombines TRBV7-9 with TRBJ2-5, with D tentatively TRBD2 (7 bases). Germline CDR1 and CDR2: SEHNR and FQNEAQ (reference sequence). The CDR3 spans 15 residues. The CDR3 loop reads CSSSFFAGGRETQYF. The CDR3 region has the DNA TGTTCCAGCAGCTTTTTCGCCGGGGGGCGGGAGACCCAGTACTTC.

The chain combines TRBV2 with TRBJ1-4; the match to TRBD1 covers 8 bases. In germline, CDR1 is SNHLY, CDR2 FYNNEI. Trimming at V came to 4 bases and at J to 8 bases, leaving 3 bases not matched to a gene. The CDR3 contains 13 residues. As DNA, the CDR3 is TGTGCCAGCAGTGGGACAGGGCAAGAAAAACTGTTTTTT. Protein sequence: CASSGTGQEKLFF.

The rearrangement joins TRBV6-5 to TRBJ2-1, with D maybe TRBD1 (6 bases). Deletions cut 1 base from V and 7 bases from J, with 11 bases between. The CDR3 length is 14 residues. CDR1 MNHEY and CDR2 SVGAGI come from the germline V gene. For the CDR3, the DNA is TGTGCCAGCAGTTACTTCACAGGGAAGAATGAGCAGTTCTTC. This translates into CASSYFTGKNEQFF.

This clone was found a few times. The V and J genes are TRBV5-6 and TRBJ1-5; 7 bases are a match to TRBD1. CDR1 is SGHDT and CDR2 is YYEEEE in the germline V gene. With 2 bases clipped from V and 4 bases from J, the junction kept 9 bases outside the gene matches. This CDR3 comprises 16 residues. The CDR3 nucleotides read TGTGCCAGCAGCTTCGGAGGGGGCGAGAGGAATCAGCCCCAGCATTTT. Residues: CASSFGGGERNQPQHF.

Here the CDR3 reads CASSQPTGGGGNTIYF. CDR3 DNA: TGCGCCAGCAGCCAACCCACAGGGGGCGGTGGAAACACCATATATTTT. V and J are TRBV4-1 and TRBJ1-3, with 9 bases matching TRBD1. The CDR3 extends over 16 amino acids. After removal of 2 bases from V and 3 bases from J, the junction contained 5 bases not matched to a gene. CDR1 and CDR2 (germline): MGHRA, YSYEKL.

This clone was seen a single time. The chain combines TRBV28 with TRBJ1-5; 9 nucleotides align to TRBD1. V lost 5 bases to trimming and J lost 2 bases; unmatched junction nucleotides: 4. Germline loops: CDR1 MDHEN, CDR2 SYDVKM. The CDR3 is 15 amino acids. The CDR3 DNA reads as TGTGCCAGCAGTCCCCGGGACAGGGGCAATCAGCCCCAGCATTTT. Encoded protein: CASSPRDRGNQPQHF.

This sequence joins TRBV10-3 and TRBJ2-2; 7 nucleotides agree with TRBD2. Looked up from germline, CDR1 is ENHRY and CDR2 is SYGVKD. The CDR3 has 15 residues. The trim removed 5 bases at V and 0 bases at J, leaving 3 bases unmatched. CDR3 sequence reads: CAISLGGTNTGELFF. CDR3 DNA: TGTGCCATCAGTTTGGGAGGGACGAACACCGGGGAGCTGTTTTTT.

The sample holds a few counts of this clone. V gene TRBV4-3 combines with J gene TRBJ2-4; D ambiguous. V lost 0 bases and J 0 bases, leaving 12 bases between the germline ends. The CDR3 has 17 residues. The germline CDR1 and CDR2 sequences are LGHNA and YSLEER. The CDR3 loop is CASSQDRGDGAKNIQYF. The CDR3 region has the DNA TGCGCCAGCAGCCAAGATCGAGGAGACGGAGCCAAAAACATTCAGTACTTC.

This clone has just a few counts. The chain employs TRBV5-6 and TRBJ2-5; 10 bases are a match to TRBD1. V was clipped by 2 bases and J by 11 bases; unmatched bases: 12. CDR3 length: 15 residues. Germline loops: CDR1 SGHDT, CDR2 YYEEEE. CDR3 region: CASSFLGQGVGEQYF. In DNA form, the CDR3 reads TGTGCCAGCAGCTTTCTTGGACAGGGGGTGGGGGAGCAGTACTTC. The full variable domain, its missing parts supplied by reference TRBV5-6 and TRBJ2-5, is DAGVTQSPTHLIKTRGQQVTLRCSPKSGHDTVSWYQQALGQGPQFIFQYYEEEERQRGNFPDRFSGHQFPNYSSELNVNALLLGDSALYLCASSFLGQGVGEQYFGPGTRLLVL.

A single count supports this clone. This rearrangement joins TRBV29-1 to TRBJ1-1; tentatively, D is TRBD1 (5 bases). Trimming shortened V by 6 bases and J by 3 bases, and 14 bases separated the two germline ends. From germline, CDR1 is SQVTM and CDR2 ANQGSEA. This CDR3 has 13 amino acids. The CDR3 DNA follows: TGCAGCGTCGTCTGGGGGAGGGACACTGAAGCTTTCTTT. This encodes CSVVWGRDTEAFF.

The chain employs TRBV7-9 and TRBJ2-3; TRBD2 aligns across 11 bases. This CDR3 is 14 amino acids long. Trimming cost V 6 bases and J 5 bases; bases outside gene matches: 4. Germline CDR1 is SEHNR and CDR2 is FQNEAQ (reference sequence). CDR3 sequence reads: CASRFLAGGDTQYF. The CDR3 DNA sequence: TGTGCCAGCAGATTCCTAGCGGGAGGAGATACGCAGTATTTT.

The chain recombines TRBV29-1 with TRBJ1-2; TRBD1 might be the D (6 bases). V lost 6 bases, J lost 7 bases, and 18 bases lay in between. Germline V lookup: CDR1 SQVTM, CDR2 ANQGSEA. The CDR3 contains 13 residues. CDR3 nucleotides: TGCAGCGTGAATTTTGGGGGCGCCTTTGGCTACACCTTC. Translating it yields CSVNFGGAFGYTF.

This clone was seen a single time. The chain uses TRBV28 and TRBJ1-2; D is possibly TRBD1 (6 bases). The germline CDR1 and CDR2 sequences are MDHEN and SYDVKM. This CDR3 region has 13 residues. V gave up 3 bases and J gave up 7 bases, with 12 bases separating them. The CDR3 loop is CASSLRGPGGYTF. The CDR3, as DNA: TGTGCCAGCAGTTTGCGGGGGCCGGGTGGCTACACCTTC.

In its sample, this clone was seen once. V usage is TRBV28 and J usage is TRBJ2-7, with D perhaps TRBD2 (6 bases). CDR1 is MDHEN, CDR2 SYDVKM, per germline. The CDR3 sequence is 16 residues long. V was shortened by 5 bases and J by 2 bases, with 19 bases between the two germline ends. The CDR3 DNA reads TGTGCCAGCAGTCCACGAGCGAGGGGAGGCCCCTACGAGCAGTACTTC. The encoded protein is CASSPRARGGPYEQYF.

This clone has only one observation. An end of the junction does not agree with germline; a read error may underlie this. The V gene is TRBV5-6, the J gene TRBJ1-2; 11 nucleotides line up with TRBD1. CDR3 length: 13 amino acids. Germline V lookup: CDR1 SGHDT, CDR2 YYEEEE. Here the CDR3 reads CASSLDRGRGYTF. In DNA, the CDR3 is TGTGCCAGCAGTTTGGACAGGGGGCGAGGCTACACCTTC.

The rearrangement links TRBV29-1 to TRBJ1-1, with D perhaps matching TRBD1 (6 bases). Germline CDR1 is SQVTM and CDR2 is ANQGSEA. CDR3 length: 14 residues. V gave up 6 bases and J gave up 3 bases, with 17 bases separating them. The CDR3 DNA follows: TGCAGCGTCATATACAGGGACCCAGACACTGAAGCTTTCTTT. As protein: CSVIYRDPDTEAFF.

The sample holds one count of this clone. This chain joins TRBV5-4 and TRBJ2-5, with D possibly matching TRBD1 (5 bases). CDR3 length: 14 residues. Trimming shortened V by 1 base and J by 5 bases, and 12 bases separated the two germline ends. The germline gives CDR1 SGHNT, CDR2 YYREEE (reference sequence). CDR3 protein: CASSLRGARETQYF. CDR3 coding DNA: TGTGCCAGCAGCTTGAGGGGCGCCAGGGAGACCCAGTACTTC.

This rearrangement joins TRBV5-1 to TRBJ2-3; perhaps TRBD1 as D (5 bases). There are 15 residues in the CDR3. Germline loops: CDR1 SGHRS, CDR2 YFSETQ. V was clipped by 0 bases and J by 5 bases, with 13 bases between them. CDR3 sequence: CASSLAAGKQDTQYF. Here the CDR3 DNA reads TGCGCCAGCAGCTTGGCAGCAGGGAAACAAGATACGCAGTATTTT.

This clone has just one count. The V and J genes are TRBV4-1 and TRBJ1-1; D remains ambiguous. The V gene lost 6 bases and the J gene lost 3 bases, with 11 bases spanning the gap. This CDR3 has 13 amino acids. Germline V gives CDR1 MGHRA, CDR2 YSYEKL. For the CDR3, the DNA is TGCGCCAGCAGTAGCCCAACCCACACTGAAGCTTTCTTT. Amino acids: CASSSPTHTEAFF.